These T cell receptor beta chains were read from a single sample in a study of CD8 T cells in Susac syndrome. TCRdb re-derived calls from the immunoSEQ multiplex PCR reads in MiXCR, one entry per CDR3 protein. The table lists roughly 200,000 distinct CDR3 sequences, around 94% of them singletons. Sequencing was done on a sample of CD4+ T cells from PBMCs. These receptors all stem from a human donor with Susac syndrome. Each CDR3 is given with its conserved first and last residue. D genes are given only for firm matches. The size entry is marked missing in some rows and otherwise reads once, few, many or a size class.

D: -
V: TRBV5-4
length: 16
J: TRBJ2-5
size: once
CDR3: CASSLGAGAQQETQYF
DNA: TGTGCCAGCAGCTTGGGGGCGGGGGCTCAACAAGAGACCCAGTACTTC

D: -
V: TRBV5-4
length: 14
J: TRBJ2-5
size: once
CDR3: CASSFLKGLETQYF
DNA: TGTGCCAGCAGCTTTCTCAAGGGGTTGGAGACCCAGTACTTC

D: -
V: TRBV4-1
length: 13
J: TRBJ1-5
size: -
CDR3: CASSQDTFQPQHF
DNA: TGCGCCAGCAGCCAAGATACCTTTCAGCCCCAGCATTTT

D: TRBD1
V: TRBV12-3/TRBV12-4
length: 15
J: TRBJ1-4
size: -
CDR3: CASSLLRGRDEKLFF
DNA: TGTGCCAGCAGTTTACTGAGGGGGCGAGATGAAAAACTGTTTTTT

D: TRBD1
V: TRBV5-4
length: 15
J: TRBJ2-3
size: once
CDR3: CASSSRQGSPDTQYF
DNA: TGTGCCAGCAGCTCCCGACAGGGTAGCCCAGATACGCAGTATTTT

D: -
V: TRBV2
length: 14
J: TRBJ1-5
size: -
CDR3: CASAAASRNQPQHF
DNA: TGTGCCAGCGCCGCCGCATCCCGCAATCAGCCCCAGCATTTT

D: -
V: TRBV19
length: 13
J: TRBJ2-4
size: -
CDR3: CASSNKAKNIQYF
DNA: TGTGCCAGTAGTAACAAAGCCAAAAACATTCAGTACTTC

D: -
V: TRBV14
length: 14
J: TRBJ1-1
size: few
CDR3: CASSLLGVNTEAFF
DNA: TGTGCCAGCAGCCTCCTGGGAGTGAACACTGAAGCTTTCTTT

D: -
V: TRBV7-9
length: 14
J: TRBJ2-1
size: -
CDR3: CASSPRVTFNEQFF
DNA: TGTGCCAGCAGCCCTCGGGTGACGTTTAATGAGCAGTTCTTC

D: TRBD2
V: TRBV7-2
length: 16
J: TRBJ2-4
size: -
CDR3: CASSTYSGGAKNIQYF
DNA: TGTGCCAGCAGCACATATAGCGGGGGAGCCAAAAACATTCAGTACTTC

D: -
V: TRBV20-1
length: 13
J: TRBJ1-1
size: few
CDR3: CSAQHFGITEAFF
DNA: TGCAGTGCTCAACACTTTGGGATCACTGAAGCTTTCTTT

D: -
V: TRBV7-2
length: 14
J: TRBJ2-3
size: -
CDR3: CASSSSRYTDTQYF
DNA: TGTGCCAGCAGCTCGTCCCGATACACAGATACGCAGTATTTT